One and the same sample provided the 12 T cell receptor beta chains below, sequenced in a study of blood T cell repertoires in COVID-19. The data were produced by immunoSEQ multiplex PCR, yet TCRdb's version contains in-frame clones alone and is incomplete. The data show around 220,000 clones, 86% seen once. Sequencing was performed on peripheral blood. These receptors were taken from a woman aged 45-60 years with acute or convalescent COVID-19.

V gene TRBV6-5 combines with J gene TRBJ1-4; perhaps TRBD1 as D (5 bases). The germline V gene encodes CDR1 MNHEY and CDR2 SVGAGI. The CDR3 covers 15 residues. V was pared by 6 bases and J by 11 bases, with 22 bases between. CDR3 region: CASRYEPGPGGKLFF. Written as DNA, the CDR3 is TGTGCCAGCAGATACGAACCGGGGCCCGGAGGGAAACTGTTTTTT.

V usage is TRBV24-1 and J usage is TRBJ2-5; no reliable D call. With 4 bases removed from V and 3 bases from J, the gap between germline ends came to 2 bases. The CDR3 covers 11 residues. Germline V gene sequence: CDR1 KGHDR, CDR2 SFDVKD. Here the CDR3 DNA reads TGTGCCACCAGTGACGAAGAGACCCAGTACTTC. Residues: CATSDEETQYF.

The J gene is TRBJ1-5, the V gene TRBV7-9, with D tentatively TRBD1 (5 bases). Germline CDR1 is SEHNR and CDR2 is FQNEAQ (reference sequence). Trimming stripped 5 bases from V and 7 bases from J, with 15 bases between. There are 14 residues in the CDR3. CDR3 nucleotide sequence: TGTGCCAGCAGCCTGGGGCAGGGCCAACAGCCCCAGCATTTT. It specifies CASSLGQGQQPQHF.

The chain employs TRBV6-5 and TRBJ1-5; 7 nucleotides agree with TRBD1. CDR3 length: 13 residues. The ends lost 7 bases at V and 6 bases at J; junction bases unmatched: 6. Germline lookup yields CDR1 MNHEY and CDR2 SVGAGI. CDR3 in amino acids: CASTSTGTQPQHF. The CDR3 nucleotides are TGTGCCAGCACCTCGACAGGGACTCAGCCCCAGCATTTT.

The genes are TRBV7-3 and TRBJ2-7; the match to TRBD1 covers 12 bases. The CDR3 spans 15 residues. The V segment lost 5 bases and the J segment 3 bases; nucleotides outside the gene matches: 5. From germline, CDR1 is SGHTA and CDR2 FQGTGA. The CDR3 bases are TGTGCCAGCAGCCGGGGACAGGGGGCCTTCTACGAGCAGTACTTC. Amino acids: CASSRGQGAFYEQYF. Filled out from reference TRBV7-3 and TRBJ2-7, the complete variable domain reads GAGVSQTPSNKVTEKGKYVELRCDPISGHTALYWYRQSLGQGPEFLIYFQGTGAADDSGLPNDRFFAVRPEGSVSTLKIQRTERGDSAVYLCASSRGQGAFYEQYFGPGTRLTVT.

The chain joins TRBV15 to TRBJ2-3, with D perhaps matching TRBD2 (8 bases). Trimming stripped 4 bases from V and 6 bases from J, with 17 bases between. CDR3 size: 15 residues. Germline CDR1 and CDR2: LNHNV and YYDKDF (reference sequence). CDR3 protein: CATSIWTGGGDTQYF. The CDR3 DNA follows: TGTGCCACCAGCATCTGGACAGGCGGGGGGGATACGCAGTATTTT.

The CDR3 coding sequence is TGTGCCACCAGTGACCTCGGACAACGCACAGATACGCAGTATTTT. Amino acid sequence: CATSDLGQRTDTQYF. The chain links TRBV24-1 to TRBJ2-3, with D possibly TRBD1 on 5 matching bases. CDR3 size: 15 residues. The V and J ends lost 4 bases and 1 base respectively, with 11 bases between them. Looked up from germline, CDR1 is KGHDR and CDR2 is SFDVKD.

The chain carries TRBV4-1 and TRBJ1-4, with 7 bases identical to TRBD1. The J segment lost 7 bases and the V segment lost 5 bases, leaving 13 bases of the junction unmatched. The CDR3 length is 16 residues. CDR1 MGHRA and CDR2 YSYEKL come from the germline V gene. The CDR3 is CASSTYRGQAGEKLFF. The CDR3 nucleotides read TGCGCCAGCAGCACGTACAGGGGTCAGGCGGGTGAAAAACTGTTTTTT.

The chain has TRBV19 and TRBJ2-2, with D perhaps TRBD1 (6 bases). Trimming left V 3 bases short and J 5 bases short, with 16 bases between. Germline V gene lookup returns CDR1 LNHDA and CDR2 SQIVND (reference sequence). CDR3 length: 16 amino acids. In DNA, the CDR3 is TGTGCCAGTAGTATTACCAGGGGAGCCGGGACCGGGGAGCTGTTTTTT. This sequence encodes CASSITRGAGTGELFF. Combining the CDR3 with reference TRBV19 and TRBJ2-2 gives the whole variable domain DGGITQSPKYLFRKEGQNVTLSCEQNLNHDAMYWYRQDPGQGLRLIYYSQIVNDFQKGDIAEGYSVSREKKESFPLTVTSAQKNPTAFYLCASSITRGAGTGELFFGEGSRLTVL.

The rearrangement joins TRBV5-1 to TRBJ2-5; TRBD2 matches at 10 bases. CDR1 and CDR2 from the germline V gene are SGHRS and YFSETQ. The CDR3 totals 16 residues. The V and J ends lost 5 bases and 2 bases, in that order; junction bases with no gene match: 9. The CDR3 DNA is TGCGCCAGCAGATTTATCGGGACTAGCGAACAAGAGACCCAGTACTTC. Its protein product is CASRFIGTSEQETQYF.

There are a few counts of this clone. This chain links TRBV24-1 with TRBJ1-1; D call uncertain. V lost 2 bases and J lost 7, with 7 bases in between. This CDR3 comprises 12 residues. The germline CDR1 and CDR2 sequences are KGHDR and SFDVKD. The CDR3: CATSDSLSEAFF. The DNA of the CDR3 is TGTGCCACCAGTGATTCTCTCAGTGAAGCTTTCTTT.

The chain uses TRBV7-2 and TRBJ2-7, with a weak D call TRBD2 (6 bases). The V end was cut by 1 base, the J end by 3 bases, with 10 bases between. This CDR3 comprises 14 residues. Per germline, CDR1 SGHTA and CDR2 FQGNSA. This CDR3 reads CASSLEAGHYEQYF. For the CDR3, the DNA is TGTGCCAGCAGCTTAGAAGCGGGTCACTACGAGCAGTACTTC.